These T cell receptor beta chains were read from a single sample in a study of CD8 T cells in Susac syndrome. TCRdb re-called the immunoSEQ multiplex PCR reads through MiXCR, storing one row per CDR3 protein. The sample lists approximately 140,000 distinct CDR3 sequences; about 93% were seen once. Sequencing used CD8+ T cells from PBMCs. These TCRs come from a human donor in good health. Each CDR3 is given with its conserved first and last residue. The D gene is left open where the match is weak. The size field is filled for only some rows; it gives once, few, many or a size class.

j_call | d_call | clone_size | v_call | cdr3_nt | cdr3_aa
TRBJ2-2 | TRBD2 | - | TRBV4-2 | TGTGCCAGCAGCCAAGGACTAGCTGGCGTCGACACCGGGGAGCTGTTTTTT | CASSQGLAGVDTGELFF
TRBJ1-1 | - | - | TRBV30 | TGTGCCTGGAGTTTCGGGGAGACTGAAGCTTTCTTT | CAWSFGETEAFF
TRBJ1-5 | - | - | TRBV25-1 | TGTGCCAGCAGTTTCAGGGATGGTCAGCCCCAGCATTTT | CASSFRDGQPQHF
TRBJ2-3 | TRBD2 | - | TRBV5-1 | TGCGCCAGCAGCTTGGACGGACTAGACTCAGATACGCAGTATTTT | CASSLDGLDSDTQYF
TRBJ2-2 | - | - | TRBV20-1 | TGCAGTGCTAGAGAGCGGGGCACCGGGGAGCTGTTTTTT | CSARERGTGELFF
TRBJ2-1 | - | - | TRBV12-5 | TGTGCTAGTGGTGACGGAACGGTGGATCCGATTCTTGAGCAGTTCTTC | CASGDGTVDPILEQFF
TRBJ1-2 | TRBD1 | - | TRBV4-3 | TGCGCCAGCAGCCCCCAGGGGGGCTATGGCTACACCTTC | CASSPQGGYGYTF
TRBJ1-4 | - | - | TRBV27 | TGTGCCAGCAGTTACTCCTTTGGGGCTGAAAAACTGTTTTTT | CASSYSFGAEKLFF
TRBJ2-1 | - | - | TRBV2 | TGTGCCAGCAGTGAATTGTTTACCGGGACAATGTCCTACAATGAGCAGTTCTTC | CASSELFTGTMSYNEQFF
TRBJ2-7 | TRBD2 | - | TRBV6-5 | TGTGCCAGCAGTTACGGGGCGGGAGGCTCCTACGAGCAGTACTTC | CASSYGAGGSYEQYF
TRBJ2-5 | - | - | TRBV5-1 | TGCGCCAGCAGGTTAGACCGAGAGACCCAGTACTTC | CASRLDRETQYF
TRBJ2-7 | TRBD1 | - | TRBV27 | TGTGCCAGCAGTTTTAGGGACAGGATTCCCTACGAGCAGTACTTC | CASSFRDRIPYEQYF
TRBJ2-5 | - | - | TRBV5-6 | TGTGCCAGCAGCTTGGTTCTCCAAGAGACCCAGTACTTC | CASSLVLQETQYF
TRBJ1-1 | - | - | TRBV5-4 | TGTGCCAGCAGCTCAGGGCTTTATGACACTGAAGCTTTCTTT | CASSSGLYDTEAFF
TRBJ2-7 | TRBD1 | - | TRBV20-1 | TGCAGTGCTAGACCCGGGACAGGGTTCTCCTACGAGCAGTACTTC | CSARPGTGFSYEQYF
TRBJ2-7 | TRBD1 | - | TRBV7-2 | TGTGCCAGCAGCTTCATGGGACAGGGGGCCTACGAGCAGTACTTC | CASSFMGQGAYEQYF
TRBJ1-2 | - | once | TRBV4-3 | TGCGCCAGCAGCCAAGATCGGTACATCGTTAGCTATGGCTACACCTTC | CASSQDRYIVSYGYTF
TRBJ2-1 | TRBD2 | - | TRBV9 | TGTGCCAGCAGCTTAGCCGGGAGGAGGGTGGGCTACAATGAGCAGTTCTTC | CASSLAGRRVGYNEQFF
TRBJ2-7 | - | - | TRBV28 | TGTGCCAGCAGTCCAATGATCCTCGTAAGCGACGAGCAGTACTTC | CASSPMILVSDEQYF
TRBJ2-1 | TRBD2 | - | TRBV20-1 | TGCAGTGTCGAAGAGGACCAGCGGGAATTCGATGAGCAGTTCTTC | CSVEEDQREFDEQFF
TRBJ2-2 | - | once | TRBV9 | TGTGCCAGCAGCGGAGGCCCCTCATCAATCGGGGAGCTGTTTTTT | CASSGGPSSIGELFF
TRBJ2-7 | TRBD1 | - | TRBV7-9 | TGTGCCAGCAGTCCCCGGGGACAGGGGGCTTACGAGCAGTACTTC | CASSPRGQGAYEQYF
TRBJ1-1 | - | - | TRBV28 | TGTGCCAGCAGTCCCCAACCCCCAGGGGCTTTCTTT | CASSPQPPGAFF
TRBJ1-2 | - | - | TRBV29-1 | TGCAGCGTTGCCACAGCTAACTATGGCTACACCTTC | CSVATANYGYTF
TRBJ2-5 | - | - | TRBV12-3/TRBV12-4 | TGTGCCAGCAGTTTGTCAAATGGGGAGACCCAGTACTTC | CASSLSNGETQYF
TRBJ2-4 | - | - | TRBV13 | TGTGCCAGCAGCTCTGGGACTCCGATAGCCAAAAACATTCAGTACTTC | CASSSGTPIAKNIQYF
TRBJ1-1 | - | once | TRBV7-6 | TGTGCCAGCAGCAAGGAGGGGTCGAACACTGAAGCTTTCTTT | CASSKEGSNTEAFF
TRBJ2-5 | - | - | TRBV27 | TGTGCCAGCAGTTCCGCTACACAAGAGACCCAGTACTTC | CASSSATQETQYF
TRBJ2-5 | - | - | TRBV5-6 | TGTGCCAGCAGCTTGGACGGAGAAGAGACCCAGTACTTC | CASSLDGEETQYF
TRBJ2-2 | - | - | TRBV29-1 | TGCAGCGTTGAAGATCTCAGGGAACGGAACACCGGGGAGCTGTTTTTT | CSVEDLRERNTGELFF
TRBJ2-7 | TRBD2 | few | TRBV19 | TGTGCCAGTAGTGCGGGACTAGCGGCCTACGAGCAGTACTTC | CASSAGLAAYEQYF
TRBJ2-1 | TRBD2 | few | TRBV11-2 | TGTGCCAGCAGCTACCCTTTAGCGGGAGGTGGGAATGAGCAGTTCTTC | CASSYPLAGGGNEQFF
TRBJ2-1 | TRBD2 | - | TRBV7-9 | TGTGCCAGCAGCTTACGGGGCGGGAGGGCCGCCGATGAGCAGTTCTTC | CASSLRGGRAADEQFF
TRBJ2-7 | - | - | TRBV29-1 | TGCAGCGTTGAGGACAGTTCTAACGAGCAGTACTTC | CSVEDSSNEQYF
TRBJ2-7 | - | - | TRBV29-1 | TGCAGCGTCTTCCTTTCCTACGAGCAGTACTTC | CSVFLSYEQYF
TRBJ2-7 | TRBD1 | - | TRBV27 | TGTGCCAGCTCTCACGGACAGGCCTACGAGCAGTACTTC | CASSHGQAYEQYF
TRBJ2-7 | - | - | TRBV7-9 | TGTGCCAGCAGCTTCGGGACACAAACCTACGAGCAGTACTTC | CASSFGTQTYEQYF
TRBJ2-7 | - | - | TRBV29-1 | TGCAGCGCTAGGGGGAGGCACGAGCAGTACTTC | CSARGRHEQYF
TRBJ2-6 | - | - | TRBV9 | TGTGCCAGCAGCGTACTGGGGGCCGGGGCCAACGTCCTGACTTTC | CASSVLGAGANVLTF
TRBJ1-3 | TRBD1 | - | TRBV5-4 | TGTGCCAGCAACCACCGGGACAGGGACAACACCATATATTTT | CASNHRDRDNTIYF
TRBJ1-5 | - | - | TRBV20-1 | TGCAGTGCTAGAGAGGGGCATCAGCCCCAGCATTTT | CSAREGHQPQHF
TRBJ2-4 | - | - | TRBV29-1 | TGCAGCGTCCGCGGGGGCCCGGGGGGCAGCGAAGCCAAAAACATTCAGTACTTC | CSVRGGPGGSEAKNIQYF
TRBJ2-7 | - | - | TRBV29-1 | TGCAGCGTTGAAGTAGTCCAGGGGAAAATCTACGAGCAGTACTTC | CSVEVVQGKIYEQYF
TRBJ2-2 | - | - | TRBV29-1 | TGCAGCGCAAGCCCGCGGGACATCGCGAACACCGGGGAGCTGTTTTTT | CSASPRDIANTGELFF
TRBJ2-1 | - | - | TRBV5-1 | TGCGCCAGCAGCTTAGGTAGCGGCAACAATGAGCAGTTCTTC | CASSLGSGNNEQFF
TRBJ2-1 | - | - | TRBV7-9 | TGTGCCAGCAGCCCTTTTCCCAGGGCTTATAATGAGCAGTTCTTC | CASSPFPRAYNEQFF